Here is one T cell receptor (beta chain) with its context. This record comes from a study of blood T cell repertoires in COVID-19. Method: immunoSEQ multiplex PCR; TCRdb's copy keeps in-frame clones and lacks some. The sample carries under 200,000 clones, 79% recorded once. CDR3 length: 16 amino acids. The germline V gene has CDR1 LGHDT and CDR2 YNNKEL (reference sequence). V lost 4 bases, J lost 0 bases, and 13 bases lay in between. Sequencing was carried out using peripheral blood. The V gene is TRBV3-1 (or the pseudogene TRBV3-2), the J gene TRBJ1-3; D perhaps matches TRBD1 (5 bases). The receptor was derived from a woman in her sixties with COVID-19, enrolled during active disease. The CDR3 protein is CASSRTAGNSGNTIYF. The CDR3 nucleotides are TGTGCCAGCAGCCGGACGGCAGGGAACTCTGGAAACACCATATATTTT.